This T cell receptor (beta chain) was obtained from a study of blood T cell repertoires in COVID-19. Background on the study: Samples representing acute and convalescent COVID-19 were sourced from the United States, Italy and Spain.

The repertoire was sequenced with immunoSEQ multiplex PCR; TCRdb's copy has only in-frame clones and lacks some. The sample gives about 110,000 clones, around 90% of which show up once; 2% to 2.5% is in the top ten. Germline assignment: CDR1 SGHTS and CDR2 YDEGEE. The CDR3 loop spans 15 amino acids. V was clipped by 4 bases and J by 5 bases, with 15 bases between them. J is TRBJ2-2 and V is TRBV5-8, with a weak D call TRBD1 (6 bases). The sample consisted of peripheral blood. This sequence was found in a human donor in a cohort sampled during active COVID-19. The CDR3 sequence: CASSEQGLQTGELFF. Written as DNA, the CDR3 is TGTGCCAGCAGCGAACAGGGTCTTCAGACCGGGGAGCTGTTTTTT.